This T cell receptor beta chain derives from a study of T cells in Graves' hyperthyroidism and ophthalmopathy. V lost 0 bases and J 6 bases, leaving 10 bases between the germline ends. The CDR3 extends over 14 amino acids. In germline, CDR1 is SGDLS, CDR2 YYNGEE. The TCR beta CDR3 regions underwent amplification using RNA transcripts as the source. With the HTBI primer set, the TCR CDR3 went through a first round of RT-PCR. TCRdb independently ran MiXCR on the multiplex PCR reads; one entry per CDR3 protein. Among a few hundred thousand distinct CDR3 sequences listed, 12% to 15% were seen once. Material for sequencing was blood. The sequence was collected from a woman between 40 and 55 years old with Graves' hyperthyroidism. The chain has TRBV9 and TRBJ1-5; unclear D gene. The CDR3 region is CASSVGWESQPQHF. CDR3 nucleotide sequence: TGTGCCAGCAGCGTAGGGTGGGAGAGTCAGCCCCAGCATTTT.